Listed below are T cell receptor beta chains from one sample, sequenced in a study of T cells in Graves' hyperthyroidism and ophthalmopathy. TCRdb used MiXCR to reprocess the multiplex PCR reads, holding one entry per CDR3 protein. The table shows around 500,000 distinct CDR3 sequences, with 13% to 15% occurring only once. Material for sequencing was blood. All receptors derive from a woman aged 18-30 years with Graves' hyperthyroidism. Both conserved end residues are part of each CDR3. The D gene is left open where the match is weak. Clone size appears in some rows only: once, few, many, or a class for an expanded clone.

size: .
V: TRBV27
D: TRBD1
J: TRBJ2-7
CDR3: CASSVSTGGGEQYF
DNA: TGTGCCAGCAGTGTCTCGACAGGGGGCGGCGAGCAGTACTTC

size: many
V: TRBV27
D: .
J: TRBJ1-5
CDR3: CATKAGLSNQPQHF
DNA: TGTGCCACCAAAGCCGGACTGAGCAATCAGCCCCAGCATTTT

size: .
V: TRBV9
D: .
J: TRBJ2-2
CDR3: CASSVSGVGELFF
DNA: TGTGCCAGCAGCGTCTCGGGGGTCGGGGAGCTGTTTTTT

size: many
V: TRBV5-1
D: TRBD2
J: TRBJ2-2
CDR3: CASSLTGGPDGELFF
DNA: TGCGCCAGCAGCTTGACGGGAGGGCCTGACGGGGAGCTGTTTTTT

size: few
V: TRBV7-9
D: TRBD2
J: TRBJ2-7
CDR3: CASSALAGGSYKQYF
DNA: TGTGCCAGCAGCGCACTAGCGGGAGGGTCCTACAAGCAGTACTTC

size: many
V: TRBV20-1
D: .
J: TRBJ2-5
CDR3: CSASGRSGKQETQYF
DNA: TGCAGTGCTAGCGGACGGTCTGGGAAGCAAGAGACCCAGTACTTC

size: many
V: TRBV7-2
D: .
J: TRBJ2-5
CDR3: CASSLSLGEETQYF
DNA: TGTGCCAGCAGCTTATCACTAGGGGAAGAGACCCAGTACTTC

size: many
V: TRBV19
D: TRBD2
J: TRBJ2-7
CDR3: CASSMGLAAAYEQYF
DNA: TGTGCCAGTAGTATGGGACTAGCGGCGGCCTACGAGCAGTACTTC

size: many
V: TRBV12-3/TRBV12-4
D: .
J: TRBJ2-6
CDR3: CASRLAVLSSGANVLTF
DNA: TGTGCCAGCAGACTCGCCGTCCTTAGCTCTGGGGCCAACGTCCTGACTTTC

size: .
V: TRBV19
D: .
J: TRBJ2-1
CDR3: CASSIGGTPYNEQFF
DNA: TGTGCCAGTAGTATAGGGGGGACCCCCTACAATGAGCAGTTCTTC

size: many
V: TRBV11-3
D: .
J: TRBJ1-3
CDR3: CASSLGVRVGGNTIYF
DNA: TGTGCCAGCAGCTTAGGTGTAAGGGTCGGAGGAAACACCATATATTTT

size: many
V: TRBV6-2/TRBV6-3
D: .
J: TRBJ1-5
CDR3: CASTQGRTSNQPQHF
DNA: TGTGCCAGCACTCAGGGGAGGACCAGCAATCAGCCCCAGCATTTT

size: many
V: TRBV7-3
D: TRBD1
J: TRBJ2-1
CDR3: CASSAGTGAKEQFF
DNA: TGTGCCAGCAGCGCCGGGACAGGGGCCAAGGAGCAGTTCTTC

size: many
V: TRBV10-3
D: TRBD2
J: TRBJ2-3
CDR3: CAISDRAGGGNTDTQYF
DNA: TGTGCCATCAGTGACCGGGCGGGAGGAGGGAACACAGATACGCAGTATTTT

size: many
V: TRBV11-3
D: .
J: TRBJ2-1
CDR3: CASSSPPLQNLNEQFF
DNA: TGTGCCAGCAGCTCCCCACCCCTACAAAACCTCAATGAGCAGTTCTTC

size: many
V: TRBV12-3/TRBV12-4
D: .
J: TRBJ1-1
CDR3: CASSLGGAAEAFF
DNA: TGTGCCAGCAGTTTAGGGGGCGCCGCTGAAGCTTTCTTT

size: many
V: TRBV7-9
D: .
J: TRBJ1-1
CDR3: CASSPRRRNTEAFF
DNA: TGTGCCAGCAGCCCCCGGCGGAGGAACACTGAAGCTTTCTTT

size: many
V: TRBV19
D: .
J: TRBJ1-1
CDR3: CASQGLAQNTEAFF
DNA: TGTGCCAGTCAGGGGCTGGCACAAAACACTGAAGCTTTCTTT

size: many
V: TRBV24-1
D: TRBD2
J: TRBJ2-1
CDR3: CATTGGPYNEQFF
DNA: TGTGCCACCACGGGAGGCCCCTACAATGAGCAGTTCTTC

size: many
V: TRBV20-1
D: TRBD1
J: TRBJ1-1
CDR3: CSARLLDRGVTEAFF
DNA: TGCAGTGCTAGATTATTAGACAGGGGGGTGACTGAAGCTTTCTTT

size: few
V: TRBV6-1
D: TRBD2
J: TRBJ2-5
CDR3: CASSEASGGLWETQYF
DNA: TGTGCCAGCAGTGAAGCTAGCGGGGGCCTATGGGAGACCCAGTACTTC

size: .
V: TRBV19
D: .
J: TRBJ1-1
CDR3: CASSMVSFVNTEAFF
DNA: TGTGCCAGTAGTATGGTTAGCTTTGTGAACACTGAAGCTTTCTTT

size: many
V: TRBV19
D: .
J: TRBJ2-2
CDR3: CASSTIGTGELFF
DNA: TGTGCCAGTAGTACCATAGGGACCGGGGAGCTGTTTTTT

size: .
V: TRBV27
D: TRBD2
J: TRBJ2-5
CDR3: CASRMTSGIGETQYF
DNA: TGTGCCAGCAGAATGACTAGCGGGATAGGGGAGACCCAGTACTTC

size: few
V: TRBV7-2
D: .
J: TRBJ2-7
CDR3: CASSLLLAPYERYF
DNA: TGTGCCAGCAGCTTACTACTCGCGCCCTACGAGCGGTACTTC

size: many
V: TRBV27
D: .
J: TRBJ1-1
CDR3: CASRGGIVTEAFF
DNA: TGTGCCAGCAGGGGGGGAATCGTCACTGAAGCTTTCTTT

size: many
V: TRBV2
D: TRBD2
J: TRBJ2-4
CDR3: CASSEIGLAGANWNIQYF
DNA: TGTGCCAGCAGTGAAATAGGACTAGCGGGAGCTAACTGGAACATTCAGTACTTC

size: many
V: TRBV7-9
D: .
J: TRBJ2-7
CDR3: CASSLERIEQYF
DNA: TGTGCCAGCAGCTTAGAACGGATCGAGCAGTACTTC

size: many
V: TRBV10-3
D: TRBD2
J: TRBJ2-1
CDR3: CAISGTRNEQFF
DNA: TGTGCCATCAGTGGGACTAGAAATGAGCAGTTCTTC

size: many
V: TRBV19
D: TRBD2
J: TRBJ2-1
CDR3: CASKGRLAGGPGNEQFF
DNA: TGTGCCAGTAAGGGTCGACTAGCGGGAGGGCCGGGCAATGAGCAGTTCTTC

size: many
V: TRBV12-3/TRBV12-4
D: TRBD1
J: TRBJ1-1
CDR3: CASSFGTGGFGTEAFF
DNA: TGTGCCAGCAGTTTCGGGACAGGGGGTTTTGGCACTGAAGCTTTCTTT

size: many
V: TRBV6-1
D: TRBD1
J: TRBJ1-5
CDR3: CASSGQGDQPQHF
DNA: TGTGCCAGCAGTGGACAGGGGGATCAGCCCCAGCATTTT